This T cell receptor beta chain was retrieved from a study of shared clonotypes between healthy human individuals. Deep-level assay runs were performed. The assay was immunoSEQ multiplex PCR, and TCRdb's table has in-frame clones only and misses some. The profile shows some 1.4 million clones, over 95% of them singletons. The CDR3 is 15 residues long. Germline lookup yields CDR1 SGHTS and CDR2 YDEGEE. With 4 bases removed from V and 4 bases from J, the gap between germline ends came to 14 bases. The chain uses TRBV5-8 and TRBJ1-4; the D gene is possibly TRBD1 (6 bases). This clonotype was sampled from a man aged 30 to 39 in good health. Material for sequencing was naive CD4+ T cells sorted from blood. Sample subset: CD45RA+ positively selected. Written as DNA, the CDR3 is TGTGCCAGCAGCAGACGACAGGAGTATAATGAAAAACTGTTTTTT. Encoded protein: CASSRRQEYNEKLFF.